The subject of this entry is one TCR beta chain. Its antigen is currently unknown. With 60 Vbeta and 13 Jbeta primers, the PCR was carried out. Repertoires were generated with immunoSEQ multiplex PCR, while TCRdb's copy carries only in-frame clones and drops some. Found here are some 120,000 clones, nearly 80% of them singletons; the top ten hold 5.5% to 8%. This entry comes from a study of cytomegalovirus exposure and HLA in healthy donors. The wider study: Sequencing of about 179 million T cells in an earlier analysis found around 120 million unique TCR beta sequences. Whole-study results and caveats: TCR beta chains numbering about 160 were designated cytomegalovirus-associated. In an earlier analysis, productive rearrangement rates for most beta V segments clustered near 87% or 30%.

This CDR3 is built from 17 residues. Germline assignment: CDR1 LNHDA and CDR2 SQIVND (reference sequence). The V and J ends lost 3 bases and 6 bases, in that order; junction bases with no gene match: 13. The origin of this receptor is a woman aged 40 to 50 in good health and CMV-seronegative. The sample taken for sequencing was PBMCs. The rearrangement links TRBV19 to TRBJ2-4; 8 bases match TRBD1. CDR3 loop: CASSMGPGRGPGNIQYF. The CDR3 DNA is TGTGCCAGTAGTATGGGCCCCGGCAGGGGGCCGGGAAACATTCAGTACTTC.